Each of the 16 T cell receptor beta chains below was sequenced from the same sample in a study of PD-L1 blockade in urothelial cancer. Sequencing was performed with immunoSEQ multiplex PCR; in TCRdb, only in-frame clones are kept and a portion is missing. This sample has tens of thousands of clones; roughly nine tenths occur once, and the top ten carry around 5.3%. This material consisted of PBMCs, taken around atezolizumab (anti-PD-L1) treatment. The origin of the receptors is a woman aged 70-85 years with urothelial cancer.

The J gene is TRBJ2-3, the V gene TRBV7-2, with 11 bases identical to TRBD1. Trimming removed 7 bases from V and 1 base from J; junction bases left unmatched: 4. The length of the CDR3 is 15 residues. Germline V gives CDR1 SGHTA, CDR2 FQGNSA. The CDR3 spells CASKGQGGRTDTQYF. The CDR3 nucleotides are TGTGCCAGCAAGGGACAGGGGGGTCGCACAGATACGCAGTATTTT.

The chain combines TRBV5-8 with TRBJ1-5; 9 nucleotides line up with TRBD1. The V gene's germline CDR1 is SGHTS and CDR2 YDEGEE. This CDR3 contains 17 residues. The V and J ends lost 7 bases and 0 bases, in that order; junction bases with no gene match: 11. The CDR3 nucleotides read TGTGCCAGCGGGATATGGACAGGGGACGATAGCAATCAGCCCCAGCATTTT. This sequence encodes CASGIWTGDDSNQPQHF.

The chain has TRBV2 and TRBJ1-5; D unresolved. Trimming removed 5 bases from V and 6 bases from J, with 11 bases in between. From germline, CDR1 is SNHLY and CDR2 FYNNEI. The CDR3 is made up of 13 amino acids. CDR3 DNA sequence: TGTGCCAGCAGTAACGGAGGAGGTCAGCCCCAGCATTTT. Translation gives CASSNGGGQPQHF.

The V gene is TRBV4-1, the J gene TRBJ2-1, with D unresolved. Germline-derived CDR1 and CDR2 are MGHRA and YSYEKL. V lost 2 bases to trimming and J lost 0 bases, with 14 bases between them. The CDR3 totals 17 residues. The CDR3 is CASSQYPLASSYNEQFF. The DNA for the CDR3 is TGCGCCAGCAGCCAATACCCCCTCGCTAGCTCCTACAATGAGCAGTTCTTC.

The chain carries TRBV5-1 and TRBJ2-3; no definite D call. Trimming took off 8 bases at V and 3 bases at J, with 19 bases between the two ends. CDR1 and CDR2 from the germline V gene are SGHRS and YFSETQ. The CDR3 loop spans 15 amino acids. CDR3 nucleotides: TGCGCCAGTGTTGATCCGACAATTGGGACAGATACGCAGTATTTT. Its translation: CASVDPTIGTDTQYF.

The J gene is TRBJ1-2, the V gene TRBV10-3; a possible D gene is TRBD1 (6 bases). The CDR3 length is 15 residues. Germline V gives CDR1 ENHRY, CDR2 SYGVKD. V lost 6 bases, J lost 0 bases, and 14 bases lay in between. CDR3 DNA: TGTGCCATCAGGCAGACAGGTGAAGCTAACTATGGCTACACCTTC. Translating it yields CAIRQTGEANYGYTF.

The genes are TRBV30 and TRBJ1-2; 7 bases map to TRBD1. Trimming removed 1 base from V and 9 bases from J; junction bases left unmatched: 5. The CDR3 extends over 12 amino acids. Germline loops: CDR1 GTSNPN, CDR2 SVGIG (reference sequence). CDR3 sequence reads: CAWSAGGRSYTF. The CDR3 DNA reads as TGTGCCTGGAGTGCAGGGGGTCGGAGCTACACCTTC.

This clone was recorded a few times. The chain joins TRBV27 to TRBJ2-2, with a weak D call TRBD1 (7 bases). The CDR3 runs to 14 residues. Germline CDR1 is MNHEY and CDR2 is SMNVEV (reference sequence). V shed 8 bases and J shed 4 bases, with 14 bases lying between them. The CDR3, as DNA: TGTGCCAGCGCCTGGGGGGACAGCACCGGGGAGCTGTTTTTT. It specifies CASAWGDSTGELFF.

This chain joins TRBV19 and TRBJ1-2, with TRBD1 matching over 8 bases. The CDR3 has 15 amino acids. From germline, CDR1 is LNHDA and CDR2 SQIVND (reference sequence). With V trimmed by 5 bases and J by 5 bases, 10 bases remained unmatched. In nucleotides, the CDR3 is TGTGCCAGTAGTTTCACCCCCACAGGGGGATATGGCTACACCTTC. Translating gives CASSFTPTGGYGYTF.

The J gene is TRBJ2-1, the V gene TRBV15, with a tentative D call TRBD1 (6 bases). V was shortened by 0 bases and J by 12 bases, with 12 bases between the two germline ends. Germline V gene lookup returns CDR1 LNHNV and CDR2 YYDKDF (reference sequence). The CDR3 has 13 amino acids. The CDR3 DNA reads TGTGCCACCAGCAGAGATCAGGGGCTGGGGCAGTTCTTC. Residues: CATSRDQGLGQFF.

The chain recombines TRBV5-4 with TRBJ2-1, with D tentatively TRBD1 (6 bases). Germline lookup yields CDR1 SGHNT and CDR2 YYREEE (reference sequence). This CDR3 is 13 amino acids long. Trimming left V 5 bases short and J 9 bases short, with 15 bases between. CDR3 sequence: CASSERQAGEQFF. The CDR3 DNA reads as TGTGCCAGCAGTGAAAGACAGGCTGGTGAGCAGTTCTTC.

This clone is a singleton in its sample. The chain is built from TRBV7-2 and TRBJ2-7, with D uncertain. This CDR3 has 14 residues. V lost 2 bases, J lost 1 base, and 9 bases lay in between. Germline V gene sequence: CDR1 SGHTA, CDR2 FQGNSA. Here the CDR3 reads CASSLSSGSYEQYF. The CDR3 DNA sequence: TGTGCCAGCAGCTTATCATCCGGGTCCTACGAGCAGTACTTC.

This clone appeared once. The chain joins TRBV11-2 to TRBJ2-5, with 8 bases matching TRBD2. Trimming at V came to 1 base and at J to 2 bases, leaving 3 bases not matched to a gene. This CDR3 region has 15 residues. The germline V gene has CDR1 SGHAT and CDR2 FQNNGV. Here the CDR3 DNA reads TGTGCCAGCAGCTTAGGAGCGGGGGCACAAGAGACCCAGTACTTC. Its translation: CASSLGAGAQETQYF.

J is TRBJ2-7 and V is TRBV28, with a possible D match to TRBD1 (6 bases). Germline CDR1 reads MDHEN; CDR2 reads SYDVKM. The length of the CDR3 is 15 residues. The ends were cut back, 6 bases at V and 5 bases at J, with 20 bases in the middle. The chain's CDR3 is CASRSGQLSVNEQYF. CDR3 in DNA: TGTGCCAGCAGATCCGGACAGTTGAGCGTGAACGAGCAGTACTTC.

J is TRBJ1-5 and V is TRBV19; 7 nucleotides agree with TRBD1. Germline V lookup: CDR1 LNHDA, CDR2 SQIVND (reference sequence). The trim removed 2 bases at V and 5 bases at J, leaving 6 bases unmatched. The CDR3 extends over 15 amino acids. Here the CDR3 reads CASSILTGRYQPQHF. The CDR3 DNA sequence: TGTGCCAGTAGTATACTGACAGGGCGGTATCAGCCCCAGCATTTT.

This chain links TRBV25-1 with TRBJ2-7; 7 nucleotides align to TRBD2. Germline CDR1 reads MGHDK; CDR2 reads SYGVNS. V lost 6 bases to trimming and J lost 4 bases; unmatched junction nucleotides: 3. The CDR3 has 12 residues. DNA for the CDR3: TGTGCCAGCAGGACTAGCAGTTACGAGCAGTACTTC. Encoded protein: CASRTSSYEQYF.